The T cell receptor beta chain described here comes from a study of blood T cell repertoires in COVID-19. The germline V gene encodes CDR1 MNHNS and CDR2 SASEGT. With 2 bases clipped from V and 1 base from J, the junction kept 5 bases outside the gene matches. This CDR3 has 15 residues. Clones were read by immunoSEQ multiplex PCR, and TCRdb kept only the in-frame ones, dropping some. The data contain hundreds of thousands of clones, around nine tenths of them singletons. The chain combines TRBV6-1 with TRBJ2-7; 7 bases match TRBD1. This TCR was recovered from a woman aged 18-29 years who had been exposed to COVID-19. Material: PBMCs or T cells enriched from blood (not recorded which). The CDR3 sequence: CASSESTGASYEQYF. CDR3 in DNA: TGTGCCAGCAGTGAAAGCACAGGGGCATCCTACGAGCAGTACTTC.